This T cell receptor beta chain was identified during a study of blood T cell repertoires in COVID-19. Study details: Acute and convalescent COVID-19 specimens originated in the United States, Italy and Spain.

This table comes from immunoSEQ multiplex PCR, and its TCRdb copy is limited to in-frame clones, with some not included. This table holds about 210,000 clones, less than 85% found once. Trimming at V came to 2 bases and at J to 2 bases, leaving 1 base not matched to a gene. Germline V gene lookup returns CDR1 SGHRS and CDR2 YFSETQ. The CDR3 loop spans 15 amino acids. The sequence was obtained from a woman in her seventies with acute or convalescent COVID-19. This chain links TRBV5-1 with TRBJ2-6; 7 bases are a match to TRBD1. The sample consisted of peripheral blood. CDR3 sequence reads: CASSLQGPGANVLTF. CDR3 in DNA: TGCGCCAGCAGCTTACAGGGGCCTGGGGCCAACGTCCTGACTTTC.